The next 11 T cell receptor beta chains were all read from a single sample in a study of long-term antiretroviral therapy in people with HIV (dated by TCRdb to the early 2020s). The immunoSEQ hsTCRB v3.0 assay was used at survey level resolution to sequence the TRB variable region. TCRdb stores this immuneACCESS table with in-frame sequences only. Part of the clones is absent; in the studies checked, under half of the shortfall reflects unresolved V genes, and no reason is known for the rest. A total of some 35,000 clones appear in this sample, roughly 94% of them only once. In total, the top ten clones hold approximately 3.7% of the sample. Here the sequenced sample was unsorted PBMCs, taken around 5.4 years after starting antiretroviral therapy. These receptors were obtained from a woman in her forties or fifties with HIV.

The table lists this clone with a few counts. This chain links TRBV6-7 with TRBJ2-7; 8 bases fit TRBD2. TRBV6-7 is flagged as an ORF with uncertain function. The CDR3 covers 13 residues. The J segment lost 1 base and the V segment lost 11 bases, leaving 7 bases of the junction unmatched. DNA of the CDR3: TGTGCCGTCCCCGGGGGGGGGTCCTACGAGCAGTACTTC. It specifies CAVPGGGSYEQYF.

This clone has only one observation. This chain links TRBV7-3 with TRBJ1-6, with a tentative D call TRBD1 (6 bases). CDR1 and CDR2 (germline): SGHTA, FQGTGA. Trimming took off 2 bases at V and 5 bases at J, with 7 bases between the two ends. CDR3 length: 14 amino acids. CDR3 region: CASSLAGDNSPLHF. In DNA, the CDR3 is TGTGCCAGCAGCTTAGCAGGGGATAATTCACCCCTCCACTTT.

V usage is TRBV29-1 and J usage is TRBJ1-2; no clear D gene. V lost 4 bases and J 2 bases, leaving 8 bases between the germline ends. The V gene's germline CDR1 is SQVTM and CDR2 ANQGSEA. The CDR3 has 12 amino acids. The CDR3 loop is CSVGGGNYGYTF. CDR3 in DNA: TGCAGCGTTGGAGGCGGGAACTATGGCTACACCTTC.

V is TRBV5-4 and J is TRBJ2-5, with D maybe TRBD1 (5 bases). The J call may be wrong; the DNA end is better matched by TRBJ2-7. Germline-derived CDR1 and CDR2 are SGHNT and YYREEE (reference sequence). This CDR3 is built from 13 residues. CDR3 nucleotide sequence: TGTGCCAGCAGCTTGGGTCCAGGGTACGAGCAGTACTTC. Translation gives CASSLGPGYEQYF.

The count of this clone is one. The rearrangement links TRBV19 to TRBJ2-5; D perhaps matches TRBD2 (7 bases). The CDR3 contains 14 residues. Deletions cut 6 bases from V and 3 bases from J, with 14 bases between. Germline V gene sequence: CDR1 LNHDA, CDR2 SQIVND (reference sequence). CDR3: CASRSGGEEETQYF. CDR3 coding DNA: TGTGCCAGTAGGTCGGGGGGCGAGGAAGAGACCCAGTACTTC.

The chain employs TRBV2 and TRBJ2-2, with D uncertain. Germline values: CDR1 SNHLY, CDR2 FYNNEI. This CDR3 contains 15 residues. The V and J ends lost 7 bases and 1 base respectively, with 13 bases between them. CDR3 amino acids: CASKVPVGNTGELFF. The CDR3 nucleotides read TGTGCCAGCAAGGTCCCCGTGGGGAACACCGGGGAGCTGTTTTTT.

The chain recombines TRBV10-2 with TRBJ2-3; either TRBD1 or TRBD2 may supply D (5 bases each). The length of the CDR3 is 14 residues. From germline, CDR1 is WSHSY and CDR2 SAAADI. V was trimmed by 7 bases and J by 1 base, leaving 12 bases between them. The CDR3: CASMRGQGTDTQYF. CDR3 nucleotides: TGCGCCAGCATGAGGGGCCAAGGCACAGATACGCAGTATTTT.

In its sample, this clone was seen once. This chain joins TRBV6-5 and TRBJ1-3; D perhaps matches TRBD1 (6 bases). The CDR3 contains 13 residues. CDR1 and CDR2 (germline): MNHEY, SVGAGI. With 6 bases removed from V and 3 bases from J, the gap between germline ends came to 9 bases. CDR3 loop: CASRKGGGNTIYF. The DNA of the CDR3 is TGTGCCAGCAGGAAAGGGGGTGGAAACACCATATATTTT.

This clone was seen only once. The J gene is TRBJ1-3, the V gene TRBV19; D may be TRBD1 (5 bases). Germline CDR1 reads LNHDA; CDR2 reads SQIVND (reference sequence). This CDR3 is built from 16 residues. Trimming took off 5 bases at V and 1 base at J, with 15 bases between the two ends. CDR3 bases: TGTGCCAGTAGTCCCCGGGGCCGAGGGTCTGGAAACACCATATATTTT. Translated: CASSPRGRGSGNTIYF.

This sequence joins TRBV29-1 and TRBJ2-2; TRBD1 agrees at 9 bases. V trimming: 0 bases; J trimming: 4 bases; junction bases outside the gene matches: 3. CDR1 SQVTM and CDR2 ANQGSEA come from the germline V gene. CDR3 length: 15 residues. CDR3 DNA sequence: TGCAGCGTTGAAGAACCGGACAGGGGCACCGGGGAGCTGTTTTTT. Translating gives CSVEEPDRGTGELFF.

The chain has TRBV2 and TRBJ1-1; D possibly corresponds to TRBD1 (5 bases). The CDR3 is made up of 14 amino acids. Trimming cost V 7 bases and J 7 bases, with 19 bases left between them. In germline, CDR1 is SNHLY, CDR2 FYNNEI. The CDR3 spells CASNPQWTGGEAFF. The DNA of the CDR3 is TGTGCCAGCAACCCACAGTGGACGGGGGGTGAAGCTTTCTTT.